This T cell receptor beta chain is drawn from a study of T cells expressing NK-cell markers. With the 5' RACE reads reprocessed, TCRdb shows one record per CDR3 protein and no DNA. Its clone listing holds just under 150,000 distinct CDR3 sequences. Comment on this clonotype: Its antigen is unknown.

Study-wide results and caveats: Leadership of the CD3+CD56-NKG2C+ fraction also belonged to these clonotypes in four donors. Specificity for HCMV among expanded NKG2C+ T cell clones was not established. Of the CD8+ T cell pool in several donors, roughly 1.0-7.5% was accounted for by dominant NKG2C+ clonotypes.

Material: blood T cells: a sorted CD56 or NKG2C T cell subset, CD4+ or CD8+ T cells, or bulk PBMC T cells (not recorded which). The origin of this receptor is a man between 18 and 35 years old in good health.

The CDR3: CASSKGQSSYNEQFF. The chain couples TRBV9 to TRBJ2-1; TCRdb's D gene call, TRBD1, goes unchecked for lack of DNA. CDR1 and CDR2 from the germline V gene are SGDLS and YYNGEE. CDR3 length: 15 amino acids.